The 10 T cell receptor beta chains listed next were all sequenced from one sample in a study of blood T cell repertoires in COVID-19. Clones were sequenced by immunoSEQ multiplex PCR, and TCRdb holds only the in-frame ones, with some missing. This table has under 150,000 clones, roughly 86% appearing once. The sample consisted of peripheral blood. All receptors come from a woman in her 50s who had recovered from COVID-19.

CDR3 coding DNA: TGTGCCAGCAGCTTGGAAGGCGAGGGGGCGGCGACTGAAGCTTTCTTT. Protein product: CASSLEGEGAATEAFF. The chain joins TRBV7-2 to TRBJ1-1, with 7 nucleotides matching TRBD1. J was trimmed by 5 bases and V by 3 bases; bases with no gene match: 12. The V gene's germline CDR1 is SGHTA and CDR2 FQGNSA. The CDR3 runs 16 residues.

This clone occurred a few times. The chain joins TRBV5-8 to TRBJ1-4, with 10 bases lining up with TRBD1. The V gene's germline CDR1 is SGHTS and CDR2 YDEGEE. V dropped 5 bases and J dropped 5; count of bases not matched to a gene: 6. The length of the CDR3 is 15 residues. Here the CDR3 DNA reads TGTGCCAGCAGTACCGGGACAGGGGCCAATGAAAAACTGTTTTTT. This sequence encodes CASSTGTGANEKLFF.

In its sample, this clone was seen once. The V call is TRBV27, the J call TRBJ2-4; tentative D call: TRBD2 (5 bases). The germline CDR1 and CDR2 sequences are MNHEY and SMNVEV (reference sequence). Trimming shortened V by 6 bases and J by 5 bases, and 11 bases separated the two germline ends. The CDR3 consists of 13 residues. In nucleotides, the CDR3 is TGTGCCAGCAGGGTAGCGCGGGAAAACATTCAGTACTTC. Translation gives CASRVARENIQYF.

The chain uses TRBV5-1 and TRBJ2-7, with 8 bases that match TRBD1. Germline assignment: CDR1 SGHRS and CDR2 YFSETQ. The CDR3 length is 15 residues. V lost 0 bases to trimming and J lost 3 bases; unmatched junction nucleotides: 5. CDR3 protein: CASSLGAGGVYEQYF. Written as DNA, the CDR3 is TGCGCCAGCAGCTTGGGGGCAGGGGGCGTCTACGAGCAGTACTTC.

The chain couples TRBV7-9 to TRBJ1-2, with TRBD1 matching over 7 bases. The CDR3 is 14 residues long. V was clipped by 3 bases and J by 4 bases; unmatched bases: 5. The germline V gene has CDR1 SEHNR and CDR2 FQNEAQ (reference sequence). The CDR3 protein is CASSFGDRLYGYTF. CDR3 in DNA: TGTGCCAGCAGCTTTGGGGACAGACTCTATGGCTACACCTTC.

The chain is built from TRBV9 and TRBJ2-5; 12 nucleotides agree with TRBD2. This CDR3 is 14 amino acids long. J gave up 3 bases and V 3 bases, and 0 bases lay outside the gene matches. The germline V gene encodes CDR1 SGDLS and CDR2 YYNGEE. DNA for the CDR3: TGTGCCAGCAGCGCTAGCGGGGGGGAAGAGACCCAGTACTTC. This sequence encodes CASSASGGEETQYF.

J is TRBJ1-6 and V is TRBV7-9, with D maybe TRBD1 (5 bases). Trimming stripped 1 base from V and 11 bases from J, with 9 bases between. Per germline, CDR1 SEHNR and CDR2 FQNEAQ (reference sequence). This CDR3 has 13 amino acids. The CDR3 sequence: CASSLEWGTPLHF. CDR3 in DNA: TGTGCCAGCAGCTTAGAGTGGGGCACACCCCTCCACTTT.

In this sample, this clone turned up a few times. A far larger clone is one nucleotide away, so this likely arose from a read error. The chain couples TRBV11-3 to TRBJ1-1, with D tentatively TRBD1 (6 bases). The CDR3 contains 13 residues. Deletions cut 3 bases from V and 1 base from J, with 6 bases between. Germline V lookup: CDR1 SGHNT, CDR2 YENEEA. CDR3 sequence reads: CASSLTGNTEAFF. The CDR3 bases are TGTGCCAGCAGCTTGACAGGGAACACTGAAGCTTTCTTT.

The chain employs TRBV21-1 and TRBJ2-1; TRBD1, the D gene given by the table, was not confirmed from the DNA. TRBV21-1 is a listed pseudogene. There are 22 residues in the CDR3. This CDR3 is CASSNPTGRMRVSVWSYNEQFF. The CDR3 DNA reads as TGTGCCAGCAGCAATCCGACAGGACGTATGAGAGTTAGCGTTTGGTCCTACAATGAGCAGTTCTTC.

The gene calls are TRBV6-5 and TRBJ2-3; the D gene is possibly TRBD2 (6 bases). V was cut by 2 bases and J by 3 bases, with 9 bases left in between. The CDR3 runs 14 residues. Germline V lookup: CDR1 MNHEY, CDR2 SVGAGI. The DNA of the CDR3 is TGTGCCAGCAGTTACCAACTAGCAACAGATACGCAGTATTTT. Protein sequence: CASSYQLATDTQYF.